This record looks at one T cell receptor beta chain sequence and its context. Its specificity is not known. These data are taken from a study of shared clonotypes between healthy human individuals. Study-level points and caveats: In the sorted subsets, rarefaction showed sequencing was incomplete despite large depth.

The repertoire was sequenced with immunoSEQ multiplex PCR; TCRdb's copy has only in-frame clones and lacks some. The sample gives 2,500,000 or so clones, 93% of which show up once; 0.36% is in the top ten. CD4+ cell separation produced CD45RA+ naive and CD45RA-negative memory subsets. V lost 5 bases, J lost 2 bases, and 2 bases stayed unmatched. This CDR3 spans 15 amino acids. Germline CDR1 is MDHEN and CDR2 is SYDVKM. This chain joins TRBV28 and TRBJ2-1; 11 bases line up with TRBD2. The sequenced sample was naive CD4+ T cells from PBMCs. Sample subset: CD45RA+ positively selected. This clonotype was obtained from a man in his late teens or twenties in good health. Some clones in this sample may be carry-over from other donors' samples. This chain's CDR3 is CASSRTSGPYNEQFF. DNA of the CDR3: TGTGCCAGCAGTCGGACTAGCGGGCCCTACAATGAGCAGTTCTTC.